Listed here is a single T cell receptor (beta chain). The same CDR3 is also encoded by other DNA sequences in this sample. This specimen comes from a study of blood T cell repertoires in COVID-19. Across the study: Collection of acute and convalescent COVID-19 samples took place in the United States, Italy and Spain. Sample material is recorded as cDNA or gDNA derived from T cells, B-cell-depleted T cells, or PBMCs.

Study processing details: Scientists estimated how many nucleated cells there were by amplifying reference gene primers. Generated by immunoSEQ multiplex PCR, the TCRdb table keeps only in-frame clones and is missing some. V and J calls and clone size are as listed in that table; D and trimming were resolved from the DNA. Of roughly 480,000 clones in the sample, roughly 87% were seen once. Germline CDR1 and CDR2: SEHNR and FQNEAQ (reference sequence). V lost 1 base, J lost 1 base, and 0 bases stayed unmatched. The CDR3 loop spans 14 amino acids. Enrollment of patients from Seattle took place during active infection, with longitudinal follow-up.

The sample taken for sequencing was peripheral blood. This sequence was found in a man aged 18 to 29 with COVID-19, enrolled during active disease. The chain employs TRBV7-9 and TRBJ1-1; 7 bases agree with TRBD1. CDR3 sequence: CASSLGTGNTEAFF. The CDR3 DNA is TGTGCCAGCAGCTTAGGGACAGGGAACACTGAAGCTTTCTTT.